This TCR beta chain was observed in a study of T cell responses to AZD1222 COVID-19 vaccine. As for the study in general: Second-dose timings of about 4 or about 12 weeks were pooled. Study outcomes and limitations: Two AZD1222 administrations were followed by greater Spike-specific TCR breadth and depth. Donor demographics were predominantly white British with a female majority; clonal diversity may be underestimated.

J gave up 5 bases and V 3 bases, and 13 bases lay outside the gene matches. CDR1 is LNHDA, CDR2 SQIVND, per germline (reference sequence). CDR3 length equals 17 residues. As to this clone: Its antigen is unknown.

Sequencing was performed with immunoSEQ multiplex PCR; in TCRdb, only in-frame clones are kept and a portion is missing. This sample has about 150,000 clones, with more than 85% found just once. This sequence originates from an adult in good health. The material was peripheral blood, obtained on day 0 of AZD1222 vaccination. The V call is TRBV19, the J call TRBJ1-5; 7 positions agree with TRBD1. CDR3 coding DNA: TGTGCCAGTAGTATTACGCCCACAGGGGTCTGGGATCAGCCCCAGCATTTT. Protein: CASSITPTGVWDQPQHF.